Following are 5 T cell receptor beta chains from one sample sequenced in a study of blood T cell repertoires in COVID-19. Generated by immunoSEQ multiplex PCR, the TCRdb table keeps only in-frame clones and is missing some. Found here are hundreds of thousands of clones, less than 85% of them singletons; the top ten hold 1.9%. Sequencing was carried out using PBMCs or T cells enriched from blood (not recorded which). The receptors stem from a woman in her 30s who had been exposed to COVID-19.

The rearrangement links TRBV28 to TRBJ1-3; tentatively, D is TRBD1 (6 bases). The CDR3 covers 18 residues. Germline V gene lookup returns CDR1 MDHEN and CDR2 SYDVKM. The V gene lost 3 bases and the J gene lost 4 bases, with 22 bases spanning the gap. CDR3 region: CASSFPHYSGEKGNTIYF. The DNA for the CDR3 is TGTGCCAGCAGTTTCCCCCATTACTCAGGGGAGAAGGGAAACACCATATATTTT.

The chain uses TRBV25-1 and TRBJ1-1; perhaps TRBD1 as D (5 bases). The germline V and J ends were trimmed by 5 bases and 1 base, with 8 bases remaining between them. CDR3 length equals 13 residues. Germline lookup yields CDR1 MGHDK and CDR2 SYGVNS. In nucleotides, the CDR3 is TGTGCCAGCAGTCTAGGACAGAACACTGAAGCTTTCTTT. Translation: CASSLGQNTEAFF.

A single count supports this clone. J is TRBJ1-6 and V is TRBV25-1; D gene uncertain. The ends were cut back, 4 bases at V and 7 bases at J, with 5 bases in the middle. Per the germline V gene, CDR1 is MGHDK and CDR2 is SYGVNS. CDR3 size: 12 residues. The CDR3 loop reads CASSVVNSPLHF. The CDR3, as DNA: TGTGCCAGCAGTGTCGTCAATTCACCCCTCCACTTT.

The CDR3 nucleotides are TGTGCCAGCAGCAAAGGATGGACAGGGGCCGGCGAGCAGTACTTC. As protein: CASSKGWTGAGEQYF. This chain uses TRBV21-1 with TRBJ2-7; the table names TRBD1, a call not compared with the DNA. TRBV21-1 is an annotated pseudogene. This CDR3 has 15 residues.

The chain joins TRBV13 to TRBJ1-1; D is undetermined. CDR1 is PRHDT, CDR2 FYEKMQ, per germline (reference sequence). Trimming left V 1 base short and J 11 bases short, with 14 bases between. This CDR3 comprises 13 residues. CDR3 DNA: TGTGCCAGCAGCTTAGAACAGCCTCGTTGGGCTTTCTTT. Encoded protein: CASSLEQPRWAFF.